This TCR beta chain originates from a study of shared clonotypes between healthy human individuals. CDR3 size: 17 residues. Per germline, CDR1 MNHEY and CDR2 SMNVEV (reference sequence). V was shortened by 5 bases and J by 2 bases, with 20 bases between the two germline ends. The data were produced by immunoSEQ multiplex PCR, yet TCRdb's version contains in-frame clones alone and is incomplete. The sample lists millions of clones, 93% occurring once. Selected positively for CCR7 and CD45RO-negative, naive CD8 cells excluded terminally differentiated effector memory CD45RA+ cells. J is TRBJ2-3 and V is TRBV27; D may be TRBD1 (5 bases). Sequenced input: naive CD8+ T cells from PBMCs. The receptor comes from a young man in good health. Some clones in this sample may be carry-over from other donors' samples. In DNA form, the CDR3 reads TGTGCCAGCAGTACGGCCCCTGACAGTTACACCACAGATACGCAGTATTTT. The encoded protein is CASSTAPDSYTTDTQYF.